The clone carrying this T cell receptor beta chain was picked up a small number of times. Its antigen is as yet unknown. The record originates from a study of T cells after yellow fever vaccination. TCRdb redid the calling of the 5' RACE reads with MiXCR, one entry per CDR3 protein. Of more than 300,000 distinct CDR3 sequences in the sample, approximately 11% were seen once. Points from the study as a whole: Boosting was followed by the reappearance of most primary-vaccination clones (around 96% CD4, around 90% CD8).

Sequences were derived from CD4+ T cells sorted from PBMCs, sampled 45 days after the yellow fever booster vaccination. The receptor's source is a man aged 18 to 30 who received the YFV17D yellow fever vaccine.

The CDR3 loop is CASSLGGGTDQPQHF. CDR3 bases: TGTGCCAGCAGCTTGGGCGGAGGGACGGACCAGCCCCAGCATTTT. The rearrangement joins TRBV5-6 to TRBJ1-5, with a tentative D call TRBD1 (5 bases). Trimming stripped 0 bases from V and 7 bases from J, with 14 bases between. Germline V gene lookup returns CDR1 SGHDT and CDR2 YYEEEE. The CDR3 covers 15 residues. Together with reference TRBV5-6 and TRBJ1-5, the CDR3 gives the full variable domain: DAGVTQSPTHLIKTRGQQVTLRCSPKSGHDTVSWYQQALGQGPQFIFQYYEEEERQRGNFPDRFSGHQFPNYSSELNVNALLLGDSALYLCASSLGGGTDQPQHFGDGTRLSIL.